The rows below give T cell receptor beta chains drawn from one sample of a study of blood T cell repertoires in COVID-19. Clones were read by immunoSEQ multiplex PCR, and TCRdb kept only the in-frame ones, dropping some. The sample includes around 140,000 clones, under 90% of them seen just once. Material for sequencing was peripheral blood. The receptors derive from an older woman with active or convalescent COVID-19. CDR3s include the opening cysteine and the closing phenylalanine or tryptophan. Each record gives: D gene, V gene, clone size, J gene, CDR3 DNA, CDR3 protein. D genes are given only for firm matches. Some rows have no size entry. The others give once, few or many, or a class for an expanded clone.

d_call: NA
v_call: TRBV4-1
clone_size: NA
j_call: TRBJ2-1
cdr3_nt: TGCGCCAGCAGCCAAGCGACGGGAGTCTACAATGAGCAGTTCTTC
cdr3_aa: CASSQATGVYNEQFF

d_call: TRBD2
v_call: TRBV28
clone_size: NA
j_call: TRBJ2-7
cdr3_nt: TGTGCCAGCCGTGCGACTCCCGGGACTAGTGTGAGTTTGGCGCACGAGCAGTACTTC
cdr3_aa: CASRATPGTSVSLAHEQYF

d_call: TRBD1
v_call: TRBV29-1
clone_size: NA
j_call: TRBJ1-1
cdr3_nt: TGCAGCTTCACGCGGACAGGCGGAGGCACTGAAGCTTTCTTT
cdr3_aa: CSFTRTGGGTEAFF

d_call: NA
v_call: TRBV9
clone_size: NA
j_call: TRBJ1-2
cdr3_nt: TGTGCCAGCAGCGTCCCCAGCGGCTATGGCTACACCTTC
cdr3_aa: CASSVPSGYGYTF

d_call: TRBD1
v_call: TRBV5-4
clone_size: NA
j_call: TRBJ2-5
cdr3_nt: TGTGCCAGCAGCCCCGGACAGGAAGAGACCCAGTACTTC
cdr3_aa: CASSPGQEETQYF

d_call: TRBD2
v_call: TRBV3-1/TRBV3-2
clone_size: NA
j_call: TRBJ2-3
cdr3_nt: TGTGCCAGCAGCCAGGATGAATCTAGCGGGGGGGCGGATACGCAGTATTTT
cdr3_aa: CASSQDESSGGADTQYF

d_call: TRBD2
v_call: TRBV11-2
clone_size: NA
j_call: TRBJ2-5
cdr3_nt: TGTGCCAGCAGCCCACCCTGGCTAGCGGGGGGGGTGACCCAGTACTTC
cdr3_aa: CASSPPWLAGGVTQYF

d_call: TRBD2
v_call: TRBV27
clone_size: NA
j_call: TRBJ2-7
cdr3_nt: TGTGCCAGCGGCCAGGCGGGAGCTTCCCACGAGCAGTACTTC
cdr3_aa: CASGQAGASHEQYF

d_call: TRBD1
v_call: TRBV19
clone_size: NA
j_call: TRBJ1-2
cdr3_nt: TGTGCCAGTAGCTATAGCGACAGGGGCACCTATGGCTACACCTTC
cdr3_aa: CASSYSDRGTYGYTF

d_call: NA
v_call: TRBV10-3
clone_size: once
j_call: TRBJ1-4
cdr3_nt: TGTGCCATCAGTGAGTCCCCGGGGGGCACCCAAAGTCAGAAACTGTTTTTT
cdr3_aa: CAISESPGGTQSQKLFF

d_call: NA
v_call: TRBV5-1
clone_size: NA
j_call: TRBJ2-3
cdr3_nt: TGCGCCAGCAGCTTCGGCCTAGAGGCAGATACGCAGTATTTT
cdr3_aa: CASSFGLEADTQYF

d_call: NA
v_call: TRBV9
clone_size: NA
j_call: TRBJ1-1
cdr3_nt: TGTGCCAGCAGCGTAGACAGGGCAAGCAGCGCGAACACTGAAGCTTTCTTT
cdr3_aa: CASSVDRASSANTEAFF

d_call: NA
v_call: TRBV6-4
clone_size: once
j_call: TRBJ2-2
cdr3_nt: TGTGCCAGCAGTGTACAGGGAGAGAACACCGGGGAGCTGTTTTTT
cdr3_aa: CASSVQGENTGELFF

d_call: NA
v_call: TRBV6-1
clone_size: NA
j_call: TRBJ2-1
cdr3_nt: TGTGCCAGCAGTGACCCTAAGCGGGAGCAGTTCTTC
cdr3_aa: CASSDPKREQFF

d_call: NA
v_call: TRBV2
clone_size: NA
j_call: TRBJ2-7
cdr3_nt: TGTGCCAGAAGAGCGGAGACCGTCGGGGAGCAGTACTTC
cdr3_aa: CARRAETVGEQYF

d_call: NA
v_call: TRBV11-2
clone_size: NA
j_call: TRBJ2-5
cdr3_nt: TGTGCCAGCAGCAAGAGTAGGGGTCCCCAAGAGACCCAGTACTTC
cdr3_aa: CASSKSRGPQETQYF

d_call: TRBD2
v_call: TRBV19
clone_size: once
j_call: TRBJ2-3
cdr3_nt: TGTGCCAGTGGTGCTAGCGGGAGTACTAGCACAGATACGCAGTATTTT
cdr3_aa: CASGASGSTSTDTQYF

d_call: TRBD1
v_call: TRBV2
clone_size: NA
j_call: TRBJ1-6
cdr3_nt: TGTGCCAGCAGGACAGGGGCCTGGAATTCACCCCTCCACTTT
cdr3_aa: CASRTGAWNSPLHF

d_call: TRBD1
v_call: TRBV28
clone_size: NA
j_call: TRBJ2-4
cdr3_nt: TGTGCCAGCAGTATAACAGGGGGCAGTAACATTCAGTACTTC
cdr3_aa: CASSITGGSNIQYF

d_call: NA
v_call: TRBV5-4
clone_size: NA
j_call: TRBJ1-1
cdr3_nt: TGTGCCAGCAGCTCTACAGGGAAGACTGAAGCTTTCTTT
cdr3_aa: CASSSTGKTEAFF

d_call: TRBD1
v_call: TRBV28
clone_size: NA
j_call: TRBJ1-2
cdr3_nt: TGTGCCAGCAGTTTAGAGTTGGGACAGCACGACTATGGCTACACCTTC
cdr3_aa: CASSLELGQHDYGYTF

d_call: TRBD1
v_call: TRBV5-1
clone_size: NA
j_call: TRBJ2-5
cdr3_nt: TGCGCCAGCAGCCCCCCGGGACAGGGGGCAAGAGAGACCCAGTACTTC
cdr3_aa: CASSPPGQGARETQYF

d_call: NA
v_call: TRBV5-6
clone_size: NA
j_call: TRBJ1-2
cdr3_nt: TGTGCCAGCAGCTTGTACGGGAGAGGAGACTATGGCTACACCTTC
cdr3_aa: CASSLYGRGDYGYTF

d_call: TRBD1
v_call: TRBV7-9
clone_size: once
j_call: TRBJ1-1
cdr3_nt: TGTGCCAGCAGCGCCGACAGGGGCTCTGAAGCTTTCTTT
cdr3_aa: CASSADRGSEAFF

d_call: TRBD1
v_call: TRBV27
clone_size: NA
j_call: TRBJ1-2
cdr3_nt: TGTGCCAGCAGTAAGACAGGGATCGACTATGGCTACACCTTC
cdr3_aa: CASSKTGIDYGYTF

d_call: TRBD2
v_call: TRBV7-9
clone_size: many
j_call: TRBJ2-1
cdr3_nt: TGTGCCAGCCACCCGAAGCAGACTAGCGGGACCTACAATGAGCAGTTCTTC
cdr3_aa: CASHPKQTSGTYNEQFF

d_call: NA
v_call: TRBV5-1
clone_size: NA
j_call: TRBJ1-6
cdr3_nt: TGCGCCAGCAGCTTGTCAGGGGCGAATACCTATAATTCACCCCTCCACTTT
cdr3_aa: CASSLSGANTYNSPLHF

d_call: TRBD1
v_call: TRBV3-1/TRBV3-2
clone_size: NA
j_call: TRBJ1-2
cdr3_nt: TGTGCCAGCAGCTACTGGGACAGGGCGAACTATGGCTACACCTTC
cdr3_aa: CASSYWDRANYGYTF

d_call: NA
v_call: TRBV28
clone_size: NA
j_call: TRBJ2-2
cdr3_nt: TGTGCCAGCAGCTTCCTCCGGACCGGGGAGCTGTTTTTT
cdr3_aa: CASSFLRTGELFF

d_call: NA
v_call: TRBV6-5
clone_size: once
j_call: TRBJ1-2
cdr3_nt: TGTGCCAGCACCCAGGGTCTATATTATGGCTACACCTTC
cdr3_aa: CASTQGLYYGYTF

d_call: TRBD2
v_call: TRBV7-3
clone_size: NA
j_call: TRBJ2-7
cdr3_nt: TGTGCCAGCAGCTTAAGGGGGGGCTACGAGCAGTACTTC
cdr3_aa: CASSLRGGYEQYF

d_call: NA
v_call: TRBV11-2
clone_size: NA
j_call: TRBJ1-1
cdr3_nt: TGTGCCAGCAGCGTTTTGGATTGGGGAGACACTGAAGCTTTCTTT
cdr3_aa: CASSVLDWGDTEAFF

d_call: NA
v_call: TRBV28
clone_size: few
j_call: TRBJ1-6
cdr3_nt: TGTGCCAGCAGAGCTTTACAGGGTGTGAATTCACCCCTCCACTTT
cdr3_aa: CASRALQGVNSPLHF

d_call: NA
v_call: TRBV19
clone_size: NA
j_call: TRBJ2-5
cdr3_nt: TGTGCCAGTAGTATAGGGCCAGGGCCGGAGACCCAGTACTTC
cdr3_aa: CASSIGPGPETQYF

d_call: NA
v_call: TRBV3-1/TRBV3-2
clone_size: NA
j_call: TRBJ1-2
cdr3_nt: TGTGCCAGCAGCCCCCACAGCTATGGCTACACCTTC
cdr3_aa: CASSPHSYGYTF

d_call: NA
v_call: TRBV7-8
clone_size: NA
j_call: TRBJ1-1
cdr3_nt: TGTGCCAGCAGCTTAGGTGGGTGGGCTGAGAACACTGAAGCTTTCTTT
cdr3_aa: CASSLGGWAENTEAFF

d_call: NA
v_call: TRBV7-9
clone_size: NA
j_call: TRBJ1-6
cdr3_nt: TGTGCCAGCAGCTCTATCTTGAGCTCCTATAATTCACCCCTCCACTTT
cdr3_aa: CASSSILSSYNSPLHF

d_call: NA
v_call: TRBV29-1
clone_size: NA
j_call: TRBJ1-1
cdr3_nt: TGCAGCGTTGATCGTACAGGGATGGGTGAAGCTTTCTTT
cdr3_aa: CSVDRTGMGEAFF

d_call: NA
v_call: TRBV5-1
clone_size: NA
j_call: TRBJ2-3
cdr3_nt: TGCGCCAGCAGCTTTGCGCAGGGTGCAGATACGCAGTATTTT
cdr3_aa: CASSFAQGADTQYF

d_call: TRBD1
v_call: TRBV19
clone_size: NA
j_call: TRBJ1-2
cdr3_nt: TGTGCCAGCCATACAGGGGGCTTGGCGGGCTACACCTTC
cdr3_aa: CASHTGGLAGYTF

d_call: NA
v_call: TRBV5-1
clone_size: NA
j_call: TRBJ2-2
cdr3_nt: TGCGCCAGCAGCCCCAAGTGCCCCAGCAGGACGGACCGGGGAGCTGTTTTT
cdr3_aa: CASSPKCPSRTDRGAVF

d_call: NA
v_call: TRBV28
clone_size: few
j_call: TRBJ1-2
cdr3_nt: TGTGCCAGCAGTTGGTCGATTACTGACTATGGCTACACCTTC
cdr3_aa: CASSWSITDYGYTF

d_call: NA
v_call: TRBV7-2
clone_size: NA
j_call: TRBJ2-3
cdr3_nt: TGTGCCAGCAGCTTATTAGCGGATGCGGGCACAGATACGCAGTATTTT
cdr3_aa: CASSLLADAGTDTQYF

d_call: NA
v_call: TRBV18
clone_size: NA
j_call: TRBJ2-4
cdr3_nt: TGTGCCAGCTCACCGGGACTGACTTTAGCCAAAAACATTCAGTACTTC
cdr3_aa: CASSPGLTLAKNIQYF

d_call: TRBD1
v_call: TRBV5-6
clone_size: NA
j_call: TRBJ1-2
cdr3_nt: TGTGCCAGCAGCGGAGGGACAGGGATTCCGGCTAACTATGGCTACACCTTC
cdr3_aa: CASSGGTGIPANYGYTF

d_call: NA
v_call: TRBV5-6
clone_size: many
j_call: TRBJ1-6
cdr3_nt: TGTGCCAGCAGCCCCGGTAGGGACCGTCCGGGGGCACCCCTCCACTTT
cdr3_aa: CASSPGRDRPGAPLHF

d_call: NA
v_call: TRBV21-1
clone_size: NA
j_call: TRBJ2-2
cdr3_nt: TGTGCCAGCAGAAGACAGGACCGAGCCGGGGAGCTGTTTTTT
cdr3_aa: CASRRQDRAGELFF

d_call: NA
v_call: TRBV2
clone_size: NA
j_call: TRBJ2-2
cdr3_nt: TGTGCCAGCAACCAGGACTCGAAGAGCACCGGGGAGCTGTTTTTT
cdr3_aa: CASNQDSKSTGELFF

d_call: NA
v_call: TRBV21-1
clone_size: NA
j_call: TRBJ1-3
cdr3_nt: TGTGCCAGCAGCAAACCCCAGTCCCGACCCAGGTATAGAGGAAACACCATATATTTT
cdr3_aa: CASSKPQSRPRYRGNTIYF

d_call: TRBD1
v_call: TRBV24-1
clone_size: NA
j_call: TRBJ2-5
cdr3_nt: TGTGCCACCAGTGACGACAGGGGGGGAGAGACCCAGTACTTC
cdr3_aa: CATSDDRGGETQYF